The present TCR beta chain was sequenced within a study of T cells in Graves' hyperthyroidism and ophthalmopathy. From germline, CDR1 is MNHNS and CDR2 SASEGT. The CDR3 contains 15 residues. V was pared by 10 bases and J by 7 bases, with 14 bases of the junction left unmatched. TCR beta CDR3 sequences were amplified from RNA transcripts. Carried out on the TCR CDR3, a first-round RT-PCR used the HTBI primer set. TCRdb ran MiXCR on the multiplex PCR reads and lists one entry per CDR3 protein. The sample has 300,000 or so distinct CDR3 sequences, over 15% seen once. The V and J genes are TRBV6-1 and TRBJ2-2, with TRBD1 identical over 8 bases. Source material: blood. The receptor's source is a woman aged 60-75 years with Graves' ophthalmopathy. DNA for the CDR3: TGTGCCACGAGAGGACAGGGCTGGTTGATCGGGGAGCTGTTTTTT. Protein sequence: CATRGQGWLIGELFF.